This paragraph reports one TCR beta chain. The data belong to a study of T-cell memory formation after mild COVID-19. Each CDR3 protein gets one entry after TCRdb re-called the 5' RACE reads with MiXCR. The profile shows some 210,000 distinct CDR3 sequences, 8% to 11% of them singletons. The CDR3 sequence is 17 residues long. The J segment lost 5 bases and the V segment lost 3 bases, leaving 11 bases of the junction unmatched. The germline CDR1 and CDR2 sequences are LGHNA and YSLEER. The specimen was PBMCs or a T cell subset sorted from them (not recorded which). The receptor comes from a man younger than 30 who had mild COVID-19 (a few samples of this study predate the infection). Cell type and time point are not known. The rearrangement joins TRBV4-3 to TRBJ2-1; 9 bases are a match to TRBD2. For the CDR3, the DNA is TGCGCCAGCAGCCATCTCGGAGCGGGGGGACTTGACAATGAGCAGTTCTTC. This translates into CASSHLGAGGLDNEQFF.